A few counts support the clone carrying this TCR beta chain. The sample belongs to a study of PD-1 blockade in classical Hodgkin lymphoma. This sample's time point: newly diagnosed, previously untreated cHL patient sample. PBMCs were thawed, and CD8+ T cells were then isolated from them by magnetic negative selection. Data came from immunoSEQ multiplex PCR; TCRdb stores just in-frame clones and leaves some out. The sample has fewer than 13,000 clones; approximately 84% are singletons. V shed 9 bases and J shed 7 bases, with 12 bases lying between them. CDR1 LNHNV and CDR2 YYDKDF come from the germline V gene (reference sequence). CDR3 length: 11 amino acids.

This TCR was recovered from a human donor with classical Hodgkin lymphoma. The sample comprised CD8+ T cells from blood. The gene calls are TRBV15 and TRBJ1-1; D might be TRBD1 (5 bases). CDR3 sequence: CATTAGREAFF. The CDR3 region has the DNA TGTGCCACGACTGCGGGGCGTGAAGCTTTCTTT.